These 23 T cell receptor beta chains were sequenced from one sample in a study of cytomegalovirus exposure and HLA in healthy donors. With 60 Vbeta and 13 Jbeta primers, the PCR was carried out. Measured with immunoSEQ multiplex PCR; TCRdb has only the in-frame clones, and not every one. Found here are 150,000 to 200,000 clones, about four fifths of them singletons; the top ten hold more than 7%. The sample comprised PBMCs. The receptors derive from a male donor in good health and CMV-seropositive.

The chain has TRBV7-5 and TRBJ1-1; TRBD1, the table's D call, lacks a check against the DNA. TRBV7-5 is a documented pseudogene. CDR3 size: 15 residues. The CDR3 region is CVMGPRDSEKTEAFF. CDR3 in DNA: TGTGTCATGGGACCCCGGGACAGCGAAAAGACTGAAGCTTTCTTT.

The chain employs TRBV27 and TRBJ2-1, with D possibly matching TRBD2 (5 bases). V was trimmed by 2 bases and J by 9 bases, leaving 14 bases between them. In germline, CDR1 is MNHEY, CDR2 SMNVEV (reference sequence). The CDR3 runs 14 residues. In DNA form, the CDR3 reads TGTGCCAGCAGTTTACCCCCTCTAGGGAGTGAGCAGTTCTTC. Amino acids: CASSLPPLGSEQFF.

This clone occurred a few times. V usage is TRBV9 and J usage is TRBJ2-7, with D perhaps TRBD1 (8 bases). Germline V gene lookup returns CDR1 SGDLS and CDR2 YYNGEE. The ends were cut back, 4 bases at V and 7 bases at J, with 21 bases in the middle. This CDR3 is 15 amino acids long. The CDR3 reads CASSSGTGGVHEQYF. The CDR3 DNA is TGTGCCAGCAGCAGCGGGACAGGTGGAGTTCATGAGCAGTACTTC. The variable domain in full, completed from reference TRBV9 and TRBJ2-7, reads DSGVTQTPKHLITATGQRVTLRCSPRSGDLSVYWYQQSLDQGLQFLIQYYNGEERAKGNILERFSAQQFPDLHSELNLSSLELGDSALYFCASSSGTGGVHEQYFGPGTRLTVT.

CDR3 in amino acids: CASSYSSTGAYEQYF. CDR3 in DNA: TGTGCCAGCAGTTACTCGTCTACAGGGGCCTACGAGCAGTACTTC. The gene calls are TRBV6-5 and TRBJ2-7; 7 nucleotides line up with TRBD1. The CDR3 totals 15 residues. Losses at the gene ends were 0 bases for V and 2 bases for J; bases not matched to a gene: 4. Looked up from germline, CDR1 is MNHEY and CDR2 is SVGAGI.

The rearrangement links TRBV15 to TRBJ2-7; TRBD2 matches at 13 bases. V was pared by 6 bases and J by 1 base, with 6 bases of the junction left unmatched. The CDR3 runs 16 residues. The germline V gene encodes CDR1 LNHNV and CDR2 YYDKDF (reference sequence). DNA for the CDR3: TGTGCCACCAGAGACGGGACTAGCGGGGTTTCCTACGAGCAGTACTTC. Protein sequence: CATRDGTSGVSYEQYF.

This rearrangement joins TRBV11-2 to TRBJ2-7, with 8 positions matching TRBD2. From germline, CDR1 is SGHAT and CDR2 FQNNGV. The CDR3 extends over 16 amino acids. V lost 5 bases, J lost 6 bases, and 15 bases stayed unmatched. CDR3 in DNA: TGTGCCAGCAGCCTAGGGGTCACTAGCGGCGCCGCCGAGCAGTACTTC. This translates into CASSLGVTSGAAEQYF.

This chain connects TRBV5-1 to TRBJ2-2, with 13 bases identical to TRBD2. This CDR3 spans 18 amino acids. Per germline, CDR1 SGHRS and CDR2 YFSETQ. V lost 5 bases and J lost 4; bases outside the gene matches: 11. The DNA of the CDR3 is TGCGCCAGCAGAAGAACTAGCGGGGGGGCCGAGGCCACCGGGGAGCTGTTTTTT. It codes for CASRRTSGGAEATGELFF. Filled out from reference TRBV5-1 and TRBJ2-2, the complete variable domain reads KAGVTQTPRYLIKTRGQQVTLSCSPISGHRSVSWYQQTPGQGLQFLFEYFSETQRNKGNFPGRFSGRQFSNSRSEMNVSTLELGDSALYLCASRRTSGGAEATGELFFGEGSRLTVL.

The chain links TRBV30 to TRBJ2-2, with D unclear. Germline lookup yields CDR1 GTSNPN and CDR2 SVGIG (reference sequence). The CDR3 is made up of 12 amino acids. Trimming pared 4 bases from V and 4 bases from J, leaving 7 bases between. The CDR3 DNA reads TGTGCCTGGAAAAGCGTCACCGGGGAGCTGTTTTTT. Translating it yields CAWKSVTGELFF. Complete variable domain (other parts from reference TRBV30 and TRBJ2-2): SQTIHQWPATLVQPVGSPLSLECTVEGTSNPNLYWYRQAAGRGLQLLFYSVGIGQISSEVPQNLSASRPQDRQFILSSKKLLLSDSGFYLCAWKSVTGELFFGEGSRLTVL.

This chain connects TRBV5-1 to TRBJ2-1, with 14 bases matching TRBD2. Germline V gene sequence: CDR1 SGHRS, CDR2 YFSETQ. The CDR3 loop spans 19 amino acids. The trim removed 4 bases at V and 1 base at J, leaving 10 bases unmatched. The CDR3 DNA follows: TGCGCCAGCAGCGACTCCGGGACTAGCGGGAGAGCTTCCTACAATGAGCAGTTCTTC. Its protein is CASSDSGTSGRASYNEQFF. The full variable domain, its missing parts supplied by reference TRBV5-1 and TRBJ2-1, is KAGVTQTPRYLIKTRGQQVTLSCSPISGHRSVSWYQQTPGQGLQFLFEYFSETQRNKGNFPGRFSGRQFSNSRSEMNVSTLELGDSALYLCASSDSGTSGRASYNEQFFGPGTRLTVL.

This CDR3 is CASSVPGQGLWEQYF. The CDR3 region has the DNA TGTGCCAGCAGCGTACCGGGACAGGGTTTATGGGAGCAGTACTTC. J is TRBJ2-7 and V is TRBV5-4; TRBD1 aligns across 9 bases. Germline lookup yields CDR1 SGHNT and CDR2 YYREEE (reference sequence). The V segment lost 4 bases and the J segment 7 bases; nucleotides outside the gene matches: 12. The CDR3 contains 15 residues.

This clone was seen only once. CDR3 in amino acids: CASSLAAPVNNEQFF. The CDR3 nucleotides read TGCGCCAGCAGCTTGGCCGCTCCAGTAAACAATGAGCAGTTCTTC. The chain combines TRBV5-1 with TRBJ2-1; D not certain. CDR3 length: 15 residues. The germline V gene encodes CDR1 SGHRS and CDR2 YFSETQ. V was clipped by 0 bases and J by 5 bases, with 12 bases between them.

J is TRBJ1-1 and V is TRBV6-5, with D maybe TRBD1 (6 bases). The CDR3 contains 14 residues. The V end was cut by 5 bases, the J end by 6 bases, with 16 bases between. Germline values: CDR1 MNHEY, CDR2 SVGAGI. The CDR3 coding sequence is TGTGCCAGCAGTCCCCGGACAGTTCTCGCTGAAGCTTTCTTT. This encodes CASSPRTVLAEAFF.

The chain combines TRBV30 with TRBJ2-7; 8 bases agree with TRBD1. Germline CDR1 and CDR2: GTSNPN and SVGIG (reference sequence). Trimming at V came to 6 bases and at J to 1 base, leaving 5 bases not matched to a gene. CDR3 length equals 13 residues. DNA of the CDR3: TGTGCCTGCGGGACAGGACTTTCCTACGAGCAGTACTTC. Its translation: CACGTGLSYEQYF.

This clone showed up just once. V gene TRBV7-2 combines with J gene TRBJ1-5; the D gene is possibly TRBD1 (5 bases). The CDR3 is 15 residues long. With 0 bases removed from V and 0 bases from J, the gap between germline ends came to 6 bases. In germline, CDR1 is SGHTA, CDR2 FQGNSA. CDR3 sequence (DNA): TGTGCCAGCAGCTTAGCAGGGGCTAGCAATCAGCCCCAGCATTTT. This gives the protein CASSLAGASNQPQHF. Supplemented by reference TRBV7-2 and TRBJ1-5, the full variable domain reads GAGVSQSPSNKVTEKGKDVELRCDPISGHTALYWYRQSLGQGLEFLIYFQGNSAPDKSGLPSDRFSAERTGGSVSTLTIQRTQQEDSAVYLCASSLAGASNQPQHFGDGTRLSIL.

V gene TRBV5-4 combines with J gene TRBJ2-2; no firm D call. The germline gives CDR1 SGHNT, CDR2 YYREEE (reference sequence). The CDR3 length is 13 residues. V lost 4 bases, J lost 3 bases, and 7 bases lay in between. The CDR3 protein is CASSLLDTGELFF. In DNA form, the CDR3 reads TGTGCCAGCAGCCTTCTTGACACCGGGGAGCTGTTTTTT.

The J gene is TRBJ2-5, the V gene TRBV5-4; the D is unclear. Judging by the DNA end, TRBJ2-7 fits better; the J call may be wrong. Germline CDR1 is SGHNT and CDR2 is YYREEE (reference sequence). CDR3 length: 16 amino acids. CDR3 coding DNA: TGTGCCAGCAGCCCCGGTCTGGAGCATCTCTCCTACGAGCAGTACTTC. It translates to CASSPGLEHLSYEQYF.

This clone was recorded a few times. The chain uses TRBV28 and TRBJ1-1; 7 nucleotides align to TRBD1. With 8 bases clipped from V and 3 bases from J, the junction kept 12 bases outside the gene matches. Germline V CDR1 and CDR2: MDHEN, SYDVKM. The CDR3 consists of 15 residues. The CDR3 DNA reads TGTGCCAGCTTGGGAGGTACAGGGGTAGACACTGAAGCTTTCTTT. It codes for CASLGGTGVDTEAFF.

The chain joins TRBV28 to TRBJ1-5, with a possible D match to TRBD1 (6 bases). This CDR3 contains 15 residues. The germline V gene has CDR1 MDHEN and CDR2 SYDVKM. Trimming stripped 6 bases from V and 5 bases from J, with 17 bases between. The CDR3 nucleotides read TGTGCCAGCAGACCCTGGACAGTGATCGATCAGCCCCAGCATTTT. It codes for CASRPWTVIDQPQHF.

The rearrangement links TRBV7-2 to TRBJ1-1; maybe TRBD1 (5 bases). Germline CDR1 SGHTA, CDR2 FQGNSA. V lost 2 bases, J lost 3 bases, and 13 bases lay in between. The CDR3 length is 15 residues. CDR3 loop: CASSLRRQGDTEAFF. As DNA, the CDR3 is TGTGCCAGCAGCTTACGTCGGCAGGGCGACACTGAAGCTTTCTTT.

The rearrangement uses TRBV7-8 and TRBJ2-1; 8 bases align to TRBD2. Per germline, CDR1 SGHVS and CDR2 FQNEAQ. Germline trimming cut 5 bases from V and 8 bases from J; bases unmatched to any gene: 8. This CDR3 has 14 residues. CDR3 amino acids: CASSGLAPTDEQFF. DNA of the CDR3: TGTGCCAGCAGCGGACTAGCACCCACGGATGAGCAGTTCTTC.

The chain is built from TRBV28 and TRBJ1-2, with D maybe TRBD1 (6 bases). Germline assignment: CDR1 MDHEN and CDR2 SYDVKM. The CDR3 covers 17 residues. The V end lost 4 bases, the J end lost 3 bases, and 21 bases lay between the germline ends. CDR3 loop: CASSSLQGPTSYYGYTF. The CDR3 region has the DNA TGTGCCAGCAGTTCTTTACAGGGTCCCACCTCTTACTATGGCTACACCTTC.

This clone was detected only once. The chain combines TRBV15 with TRBJ2-5, with D maybe TRBD2 (7 bases). The length of the CDR3 is 13 residues. Germline CDR1 is LNHNV and CDR2 is YYDKDF (reference sequence). The V end lost 6 bases, the J end lost 5 bases, and 13 bases lay between the germline ends. The CDR3 reads CATRGGGGETQYF. CDR3 nucleotide sequence: TGTGCCACCAGGGGGGGAGGGGGGGAGACCCAGTACTTC.

The genes are TRBV2 and TRBJ1-6; no reliable D call. CDR3 length: 15 residues. Per the germline V gene, CDR1 is SNHLY and CDR2 is FYNNEI. V gave up 5 bases and J gave up 10 bases, with 18 bases separating them. CDR3 nucleotide sequence: TGTGCCAGCAGTTTAGTCGAGCGGGTAGAGTCACCCCTCCACTTT. It translates to CASSLVERVESPLHF.